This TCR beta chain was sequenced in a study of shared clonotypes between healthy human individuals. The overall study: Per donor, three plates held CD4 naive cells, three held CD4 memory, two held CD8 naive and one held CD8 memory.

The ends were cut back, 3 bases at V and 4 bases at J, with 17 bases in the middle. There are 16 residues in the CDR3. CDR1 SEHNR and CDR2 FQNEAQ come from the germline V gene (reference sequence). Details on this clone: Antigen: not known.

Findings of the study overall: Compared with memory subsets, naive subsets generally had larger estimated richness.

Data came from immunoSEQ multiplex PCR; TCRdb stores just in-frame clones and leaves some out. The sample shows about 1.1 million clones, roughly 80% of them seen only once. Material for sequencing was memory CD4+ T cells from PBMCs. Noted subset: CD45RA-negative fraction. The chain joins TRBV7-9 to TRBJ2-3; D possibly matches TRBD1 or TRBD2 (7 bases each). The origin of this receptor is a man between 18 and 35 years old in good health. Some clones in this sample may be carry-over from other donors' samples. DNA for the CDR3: TGTGCCAGCAGCTTGAGACAGGGAGGGAAAGCAGATACGCAGTATTTT. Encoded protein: CASSLRQGGKADTQYF.